The 29 T cell receptor beta chains below were found in one sample sequenced in a study of T cell clonotyping in hematopoietic cell transplantation. Some clones are missing from TCRdb's copy, which holds only in-frame ones; the method was immunoSEQ multiplex PCR. This table holds under 13,000 clones, roughly nine tenths found once. The sample consisted of PBMCs, taken 180 days after allogeneic stem cell transplant. The receptors were gathered from a male patient between 60 and 69 years old who had an allogeneic stem cell transplant from an unrelated donor, so the T cells may come from the graft donor. Some clones in this sample may be carry-over from other donors' samples.

V gene TRBV7-8 combines with J gene TRBJ1-1; D may be TRBD1 (5 bases). Germline-derived CDR1 and CDR2 are SGHVS and FQNEAQ. V shed 1 base and J shed 3 bases, with 12 bases lying between them. The CDR3 length is 15 residues. The DNA for the CDR3 is TGTGCCAGCAGCTTAGTCGAGGACATCGACACTGAAGCTTTCTTT. It translates to CASSLVEDIDTEAFF.

V usage is TRBV6-5 and J usage is TRBJ2-3; possibly TRBD2 for D (5 bases). Deletions cut 2 bases from V and 0 bases from J, with 6 bases between. The CDR3 extends over 14 amino acids. Germline V gene sequence: CDR1 MNHEY, CDR2 SVGAGI. CDR3 region: CASSYAGSTDTQYF. In nucleotides, the CDR3 is TGTGCCAGCAGTTACGCGGGTAGCACAGATACGCAGTATTTT.

This clone occurred once. The chain uses TRBV19 and TRBJ1-5; a possible D gene is TRBD1 (6 bases). The V gene's germline CDR1 is LNHDA and CDR2 SQIVND (reference sequence). The CDR3 covers 11 residues. V dropped 4 bases and J dropped 15 bases, with 13 bases sitting between them. The chain's CDR3 is CASSTWTVWHF. In DNA, the CDR3 is TGTGCCAGTAGTACTTGGACAGTGTGGCATTTT. Variable domain in full (rest from reference TRBV19 and TRBJ1-5): DGGITQSPKYLFRKEGQNVTLSCEQNLNHDAMYWYRQDPGQGLRLIYYSQIVNDFQKGDIAEGYSVSREKKESFPLTVTSAQKNPTAFYLCASSTWTVWHFGDGTRLSIL.

The V call is TRBV7-9, the J call TRBJ2-1, with unresolved D. The CDR3 is 12 residues long. Germline V gene lookup returns CDR1 SEHNR and CDR2 FQNEAQ (reference sequence). The ends were cut back, 2 bases at V and 4 bases at J, with 3 bases in the middle. DNA for the CDR3: TGTGCCAGCAGCTTAACATACAATGAGCAGTTCTTC. It is translated as CASSLTYNEQFF.

The chain couples TRBV12-5 to TRBJ1-5; 8 positions match TRBD1. This CDR3 region has 12 residues. Germline CDR1 and CDR2: LGHNT and FRNRAP. J gave up 7 bases and V 5 bases, and 1 base lay outside the gene matches. CDR3 DNA sequence: TGTGCTAGTGGTAGACAGGGGCAGCCCCAGCATTTT. The encoded protein is CASGRQGQPQHF.

V and J are TRBV10-3 and TRBJ2-7; 8 nucleotides match TRBD1. Germline V gene data show CDR1 as ENHRY and CDR2 as SYGVKD. V was clipped by 5 bases and J by 3 bases; unmatched bases: 3. The length of the CDR3 is 13 residues. The DNA of the CDR3 is TGTGCCATCAGTATAGGACAGGGCTACGAGCAGTACTTC. This encodes CAISIGQGYEQYF.

A word on this clone: At one boundary the junction diverges from the germline segment, which might be a read error. This sequence joins TRBV2 and TRBJ1-2; tentatively, D is TRBD1 (6 bases). The CDR3 length is 14 residues. CDR1 is SNHLY, CDR2 FYNNEI, per germline. Here the CDR3 DNA reads TGTGCGAGCACCTGGGACACTCAAAACTATGGCTACACCTTC. Translating it yields CASTWDTQNYGYTF.

This chain uses TRBV6-5 with TRBJ1-2, with a tentative D call TRBD1 (5 bases). Trimming stripped 5 bases from V and 9 bases from J, with 16 bases between. The CDR3 has 13 amino acids. Germline assignment: CDR1 MNHEY and CDR2 SVGAGI. CDR3 in amino acids: CASSIQGAWSYTF. For the CDR3, the DNA is TGTGCCAGCAGTATTCAGGGTGCGTGGAGCTACACCTTC.

In its sample, this clone was seen once. This sequence joins TRBV19 and TRBJ1-5; D call uncertain. Germline V gene data show CDR1 as LNHDA and CDR2 as SQIVND (reference sequence). The CDR3 runs 17 residues. Trimming cost V 5 bases and J 0 bases, with 17 bases left between them. The CDR3 nucleotides are TGTGCCAGTAGTTCACAATCAGGCTTTTATAGCAATCAGCCCCAGCATTTT. Translating it yields CASSSQSGFYSNQPQHF.

J is TRBJ1-2 and V is TRBV6-6; D possibly corresponds to TRBD1 (5 bases). The CDR3 runs to 14 residues. The germline CDR1 and CDR2 sequences are MNHNY and SVGAGI (reference sequence). V was cut by 5 bases and J by 4 bases, with 14 bases left in between. The DNA for the CDR3 is TGTGCCAGCAGTCCCGGGGGGGAGGGCTATGGCTACACCTTC. The encoded protein is CASSPGGEGYGYTF.

The chain carries TRBV5-6 and TRBJ2-5, with D hard to call. Germline V CDR1 and CDR2: SGHDT, YYEEEE. V was pared by 7 bases and J by 2 bases, with 15 bases between. The CDR3 is 14 amino acids. Written as DNA, the CDR3 is TGTGCCAGCGCCCCCGGGTCAGGTCAAGAGACCCAGTACTTC. It is translated as CASAPGSGQETQYF.

This chain links TRBV9 with TRBJ2-2, with 9 positions matching TRBD2. Trimming at V came to 2 bases and at J to 7 bases, leaving 6 bases not matched to a gene. This CDR3 has 15 residues. The germline V gene has CDR1 SGDLS and CDR2 YYNGEE. CDR3: CASSVAGGFGGELFF. In DNA, the CDR3 is TGTGCCAGCAGCGTGGCGGGGGGGTTCGGCGGGGAGCTGTTTTTT.

This chain uses TRBV7-2 with TRBJ2-3; the match to TRBD2 covers 10 bases. The germline CDR1 and CDR2 sequences are SGHTA and FQGNSA. The J segment lost 0 bases and the V segment lost 1 base, leaving 1 base of the junction unmatched. The CDR3 is 16 residues long. The CDR3 nucleotides are TGTGCCAGCAGCTTAGGAGCGGGGGGGAGCACAGATACGCAGTATTTT. It codes for CASSLGAGGSTDTQYF.

Details on this clone: Its ends do not fully match the called genes, so a read error is possible. CDR3 bases: TGTGCCAGCAGTCACTCGGGGAGCCAGACCTACAATGAGCAGTTCTTC. It codes for CASSHSGSQTYNEQFF. The gene calls are TRBV6-5 and TRBJ2-1; D might be TRBD2 (5 bases). The CDR3 runs 16 residues. Germline values: CDR1 MNHEY, CDR2 SVGAGI.

This chain connects TRBV19 to TRBJ2-5, with D possibly TRBD2 on 7 matching bases. The CDR3 is 15 residues long. V lost 5 bases to trimming and J lost 5 bases, with 18 bases between them. The V gene's germline CDR1 is LNHDA and CDR2 SQIVND (reference sequence). The CDR3 DNA reads as TGTGCCAGTAGTCGAGGGGGAGGACTAGGGGAGACCCAGTACTTC. Translating gives CASSRGGGLGETQYF.

This rearrangement joins TRBV7-9 to TRBJ2-7, with 8 positions matching TRBD2. V dropped 5 bases and J dropped 6; count of bases not matched to a gene: 6. The CDR3 has 13 residues. Germline V gives CDR1 SEHNR, CDR2 FQNEAQ (reference sequence). CDR3 sequence reads: CASSPGGGREQYF. The CDR3 DNA is TGTGCCAGCAGCCCCGGGGGGGGGCGCGAGCAGTACTTC.

The chain uses TRBV19 and TRBJ2-3, with a possible D match to TRBD1 (6 bases). The length of the CDR3 is 14 residues. The V gene's germline CDR1 is LNHDA and CDR2 SQIVND (reference sequence). The V end lost 3 bases, the J end lost 2 bases, and 9 bases lay between the germline ends. Here the CDR3 reads CASSMDRSTDTQYF. The CDR3 DNA reads as TGTGCCAGTAGTATGGACAGATCCACAGATACGCAGTATTTT.

The chain employs TRBV15 and TRBJ1-2; D gene ambiguous. Trimming stripped 1 base from V and 3 bases from J, with 6 bases between. Germline V lookup: CDR1 LNHNV, CDR2 YYDKDF (reference sequence). The CDR3 runs 13 residues. The DNA of the CDR3 is TGTGCCACCAGCAGAGGAGCGGACTATGGCTACACCTTC. Its translation is CATSRGADYGYTF.

The rearrangement uses TRBV11-3 and TRBJ2-3; D not resolved. There are 12 residues in the CDR3. Germline CDR1 reads SGHNT; CDR2 reads YENEEA. V lost 5 bases to trimming and J lost 5 bases, with 8 bases between them. CDR3 nucleotide sequence: TGTGCCAGCAGCGTCTCAGGAGATACGCAGTATTTT. Its protein is CASSVSGDTQYF.

The V and J genes are TRBV6-6 and TRBJ1-1; D is uncertain. Trimming cost V 4 bases and J 6 bases, with 6 bases left between them. CDR1 is MNHNY, CDR2 SVGAGI, per germline (reference sequence). The CDR3 is 11 amino acids. CDR3 sequence: CASSSSPEAFF. DNA of the CDR3: TGTGCCAGCAGTTCCTCCCCTGAAGCTTTCTTT.

The chain combines TRBV19 with TRBJ1-1; tentatively, D is TRBD1 (6 bases). The CDR3 consists of 15 residues. Germline CDR1 is LNHDA and CDR2 is SQIVND (reference sequence). With 3 bases removed from V and 5 bases from J, the gap between germline ends came to 16 bases. The CDR3 DNA reads as TGTGCCAGTAGTATGGTACAGGGCGGGAAGACTGAAGCTTTCTTT. Protein product: CASSMVQGGKTEAFF. The full variable domain, rest sourced from reference TRBV19 and TRBJ1-1, is DGGITQSPKYLFRKEGQNVTLSCEQNLNHDAMYWYRQDPGQGLRLIYYSQIVNDFQKGDIAEGYSVSREKKESFPLTVTSAQKNPTAFYLCASSMVQGGKTEAFFGQGTRLTVV.

The J gene is TRBJ1-2, the V gene TRBV2; D not resolved. The germline gives CDR1 SNHLY, CDR2 FYNNEI. The germline V and J ends were trimmed by 3 bases and 4 bases, with 9 bases remaining between them. This CDR3 spans 13 amino acids. CDR3 nucleotides: TGTGCCAGCAGTGATTGGAGGGCCTATGGCTACACCTTC. This codes for CASSDWRAYGYTF.

This sequence joins TRBV5-8 and TRBJ2-7; a possible D gene is TRBD1 (7 bases). The germline V gene encodes CDR1 SGHTS and CDR2 YDEGEE. Trimming cost V 3 bases and J 3 bases, with 25 bases left between them. The CDR3 has 18 residues. DNA of the CDR3: TGTGCCAGCAGCTCTTCCCGCGGAGGGGGCATGTCGGGCTACGAGCAGTACTTC. Translating it yields CASSSSRGGGMSGYEQYF.

The chain employs TRBV5-1 and TRBJ2-7; D ambiguous. CDR1 and CDR2 (germline): SGHRS, YFSETQ. Trimming left V 0 bases short and J 3 bases short, with 10 bases between. This CDR3 comprises 14 residues. The CDR3 bases are TGCGCCAGCAGCTTGGACAGAAATTACTACGAGCAGTACTTC. Translating gives CASSLDRNYYEQYF.

V usage is TRBV9 and J usage is TRBJ1-2, with D unresolved. Germline V gene data show CDR1 as SGDLS and CDR2 as YYNGEE. V lost 0 bases to trimming and J lost 10 bases, with 13 bases between them. The CDR3 runs 13 residues. As DNA, the CDR3 is TGTGCCAGCAGCGTAGGGGTGATGGGGTCCTACACCTTC. Translation: CASSVGVMGSYTF.

V gene TRBV7-2 combines with J gene TRBJ1-2; 8 nucleotides align to TRBD1. Germline V gene data show CDR1 as SGHTA and CDR2 as FQGNSA. Trimming cost V 5 bases and J 4 bases; bases outside gene matches: 3. The CDR3 contains 13 residues. In nucleotides, the CDR3 is TGTGCCAGCAGCCCTACAGGGGGCTATGGCTACACCTTC. Protein: CASSPTGGYGYTF. The entire variable domain, with the rest obtained from reference TRBV7-2 and TRBJ1-2, is as follows: GAGVSQSPSNKVTEKGKDVELRCDPISGHTALYWYRQSLGQGLEFLIYFQGNSAPDKSGLPSDRFSAERTGGSVSTLTIQRTQQEDSAVYLCASSPTGGYGYTFGSGTRLTVV.

This chain connects TRBV7-2 to TRBJ1-5; D ambiguous. The CDR3 extends over 17 amino acids. V was clipped by 1 base and J by 0 bases, with 13 bases between them. Germline-derived CDR1 and CDR2 are SGHTA and FQGNSA. The CDR3 sequence: CASSLVSGRYSNQPQHF. The DNA for the CDR3 is TGTGCCAGCAGCTTAGTATCCGGCCGATATAGCAATCAGCCCCAGCATTTT.

The chain employs TRBV9 and TRBJ1-2; tentative D call: TRBD1 (6 bases). The V end was cut by 4 bases, the J end by 8 bases, with 18 bases between. CDR3 length equals 14 residues. Germline CDR1 and CDR2: SGDLS and YYNGEE. The CDR3 sequence is CASSPPGGQGGYTF. In DNA form, the CDR3 reads TGTGCCAGCAGCCCCCCCGGGGGCCAAGGGGGCTACACCTTC. Drawing the rest from reference TRBV9 and TRBJ1-2, the complete variable domain is DSGVTQTPKHLITATGQRVTLRCSPRSGDLSVYWYQQSLDQGLQFLIQYYNGEERAKGNILERFSAQQFPDLHSELNLSSLELGDSALYFCASSPPGGQGGYTFGSGTRLTVV.

The J gene is TRBJ1-2, the V gene TRBV2, with 7 bases matching TRBD1. V lost 10 bases to trimming and J lost 4 bases; unmatched junction nucleotides: 9. Germline values: CDR1 SNHLY, CDR2 FYNNEI. This CDR3 region has 13 residues. The CDR3 protein is CATGRAGGYGYTF. The CDR3 DNA follows: TGTGCCACAGGGAGGGCAGGGGGCTATGGCTACACCTTC.